The rows below give T cell receptor beta chains drawn from one sample of a study of blood T cell repertoires in COVID-19. The table came from immunoSEQ multiplex PCR; TCRdb's copy has only in-frame clones and leaves some out. The repertoire includes some 83,000 clones, around 79% of them detected once, and around 10% sits in the top ten. Sequences were obtained from peripheral blood. These receptors were obtained from a man between 50 and 59 years old with acute or convalescent COVID-19. The CDR3 runs from the conserved cysteine through the conserved F or W. The D gene is left open where the match is weak. Not all rows give a size; the values are once, few, many and, for expanded clones, a class.

j_gene	v_gene	d_gene	abundance	CDR3aa	CDR3nt
TRBJ2-2	TRBV4-1	TRBD1	.	CASSQDGTATGELFF	TGCGCCAGCAGCCAAGATGGGACAGCGACCGGGGAGCTGTTTTTT
TRBJ1-5	TRBV6-5	.	.	CASSSSFHNNQPQHF	TGTGCCAGCAGTTCCTCGTTCCACAACAATCAGCCCCAGCATTTT
TRBJ2-7	TRBV5-1	TRBD1	.	CASAFEDRGLYEQYF	TGCGCCAGCGCCTTTGAGGACAGGGGGCTCTACGAGCAGTACTTC
TRBJ2-1	TRBV7-6	TRBD1	.	CASSETGTVYNEQFF	TGTGCCAGCAGCGAAACCGGGACAGTCTACAATGAGCAGTTCTTC
TRBJ1-3	TRBV5-6	.	few	CASSILVGSGNTIYF	TGTGCCAGCAGCATACTAGTTGGCTCTGGAAACACCATATATTTT
TRBJ2-7	TRBV5-1	.	.	CASSLGQGSYEQYF	TGCGCCAGCAGCTTGGGGCAGGGCTCCTACGAGCAGTACTTC
TRBJ2-1	TRBV6-4	TRBD2	.	CASSDKAGGYNEQFF	TGTGCCAGCAGTGACAAAGCGGGGGGGTACAATGAGCAGTTCTTC
TRBJ1-3	TRBV6-5	.	.	CASSYGGRSGNTIYF	TGTGCCAGCAGTTACGGAGGCAGGTCTGGAAACACCATATATTTT
TRBJ2-3	TRBV7-8	TRBD2	.	CASSLVVAGGRTDTQYF	TGTGCCAGCAGCTTAGTGGTAGCGGGGGGTCGCACAGATACGCAGTATTTT
TRBJ2-7	TRBV11-1	TRBD1	.	CASSPRDRGASDEQYF	TGTGCCAGCAGCCCCCGGGACAGGGGGGCGTCCGACGAGCAGTACTTC